Below, one T cell receptor (beta chain) is given with its context. The antigen remains unidentified. This sample was included in a study of T cell responses to AZD1222 COVID-19 vaccine. Study-level findings and limits: Clonal diversity may have been underestimated, and the donors were mostly white British, with more females than males. All repertoire sampling was performed exclusively after the peak T cell response. Only a handful of AZD1222 recipients, more than five in all, had baseline seropositivity.

Using immunoSEQ multiplex PCR, the repertoire was profiled, and TCRdb retains in-frame clones only, with some absent. The table records more than 150,000 clones, 85% to 95% of them present only once. V trimming: 7 bases; J trimming: 7 bases; junction bases outside the gene matches: 10. The CDR3 loop spans 15 amino acids. CDR1 is MDHEN and CDR2 is SYDVKM in the germline V gene. Sequencing was performed on peripheral blood, taken on day 0 of AZD1222 vaccination. This receptor was obtained from an adult in good health. The J gene is TRBJ1-4, the V gene TRBV28; 9 bases align to TRBD1. The CDR3 DNA sequence: TGTGCCAGCATGACGACAGGGGGACTGCGTGAAAAACTGTTTTTT. Translating gives CASMTTGGLREKLFF.